What follows describes a single T cell receptor (beta chain). Looked up from germline, CDR1 is LGHDT and CDR2 is YNNKEL (reference sequence). The trim removed 4 bases at V and 2 bases at J, leaving 8 bases unmatched. The CDR3 loop spans 15 amino acids. Generated by immunoSEQ multiplex PCR, the TCRdb table keeps only in-frame clones and is missing some. The repertoire consists of about 130,000 clones, with 70% to 90% occurring once and the leading ten covering around 4.1%. These data belong to a study of blood T cell repertoires in COVID-19. Sequenced: peripheral blood. This receptor was obtained from a woman in her fifties or sixties with acute or convalescent COVID-19. The rearrangement uses TRBV3-1 (or the pseudogene TRBV3-2) and TRBJ2-7, with TRBD2 matching 7 bases. The CDR3 sequence is CASSRSSGTPYEQYF. The DNA of the CDR3 is TGTGCCAGCAGCCGTTCCAGCGGGACCCCCTACGAGCAGTACTTC.